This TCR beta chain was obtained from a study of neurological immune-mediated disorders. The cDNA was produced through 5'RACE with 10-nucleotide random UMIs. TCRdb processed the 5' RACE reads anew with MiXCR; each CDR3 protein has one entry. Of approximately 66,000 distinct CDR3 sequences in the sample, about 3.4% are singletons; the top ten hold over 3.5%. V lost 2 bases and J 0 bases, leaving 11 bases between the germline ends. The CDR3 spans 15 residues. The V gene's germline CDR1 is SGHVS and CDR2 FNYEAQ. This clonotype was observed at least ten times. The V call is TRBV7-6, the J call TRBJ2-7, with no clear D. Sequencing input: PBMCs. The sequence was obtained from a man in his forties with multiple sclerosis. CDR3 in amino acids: CASSLIRASSYEQYF. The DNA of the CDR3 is TGTGCCAGCAGCTTAATTCGGGCGAGCTCCTACGAGCAGTACTTC.